The present T cell receptor beta chain was sequenced within a study of control samples from healthy donors and cancer patients. Assay: immunoSEQ multiplex PCR; the TCRdb copy retains only in-frame clones and omits some. The table records about 120,000 clones, roughly 91% of them present only once. In this sample, this clone turned up once. Sample: blood. The sequence was collected from an older woman in good health.

Written as DNA, the CDR3 is TGTGCCAGCACCATAAACCAGGGTACACCCCTCCACTTT. Encoded protein: CASTINQGTPLHF. The J gene is TRBJ1-6, the V gene TRBV12-3 or TRBV12-4; D perhaps matches TRBD1 (5 bases). The V gene lost 7 bases and the J gene lost 11 bases, with 15 bases spanning the gap. The CDR3 consists of 13 residues.